This T cell receptor beta chain was profiled in a study of CD8 T cells in Susac syndrome. CD8+ and CD4+ T cells from blood underwent TCR beta sequencing. Healthy donors served as the controls. They were matched for age and sex. TEMRA cells were FACS-enriched, unlike CD8+ and CD4+ T cells, which were negatively isolated. V was pared by 4 bases and J by 13 bases, with 24 bases between. Germline lookup yields CDR1 SGHRS and CDR2 YFSETQ. The CDR3 spans 16 residues. It was with random hexamers that 0.5 to 1 ug RNA was reverse transcribed. The TCR beta CDR3 was amplified by immunoSEQ multiplex PCR across 54 Vbeta, 13 Jbeta. TCRdb processed the immunoSEQ multiplex PCR reads anew with MiXCR; each CDR3 protein has one entry. The sample carries around 170,000 distinct CDR3 sequences, about 91% recorded once.

The specimen was CD4+ T cells from PBMCs. This clonotype was obtained from a human donor in good health. The chain recombines TRBV5-1 with TRBJ1-6; a possible D gene is TRBD1 (5 bases). CDR3 protein: CASSRGGTADPAPLHF. The CDR3 DNA reads as TGCGCCAGCAGCCGGGGAGGGACGGCAGATCCAGCGCCCCTCCACTTT.